The 10 T cell receptor beta chains below were found in one sample sequenced in a study of T cell responses to AZD1222 COVID-19 vaccine. Clones were read by immunoSEQ multiplex PCR, and TCRdb kept only the in-frame ones, dropping some. The sample gives about 99,000 clones, around 90% of which show up once; 2.5% to 3% is in the top ten. The sample here was peripheral blood, taken on day 0 of AZD1222 vaccination. These receptors originate from an adult in good health.

This chain uses TRBV7-2 with TRBJ1-1, with D uncertain. Germline V gene data show CDR1 as SGHTA and CDR2 as FQGNSA. CDR3 length: 13 residues. V gave up 5 bases and J gave up 7 bases, with 14 bases separating them. The CDR3 region has the DNA TGTGCCAGCAGCCCCGGGCGGGGTTTTGAAGCTTTCTTT. Translated, it gives CASSPGRGFEAFF.

V is TRBV6-5 and J is TRBJ1-1; D perhaps matches TRBD1 (6 bases). Trimming shortened V by 6 bases and J by 10 bases, and 21 bases separated the two germline ends. Germline V CDR1 and CDR2: MNHEY, SVGAGI. The CDR3 spans 14 residues. The DNA of the CDR3 is TGTGCCAGCAGACTTTCACAGGGTGCGGGTTCAGCTTTCTTT. Protein: CASRLSQGAGSAFF.

V is TRBV15 and J is TRBJ2-1, with TRBD2 identical over 9 bases. This CDR3 region has 18 residues. Germline V gives CDR1 LNHNV, CDR2 YYDKDF (reference sequence). The trim removed 1 base at V and 0 bases at J, leaving 7 bases unmatched. The CDR3 bases are TGTGCCACCAGCAGAGGGGCTAGCGGGGTGAGCTCCTACAATGAGCAGTTCTTC. Translated, it gives CATSRGASGVSSYNEQFF. The variable domain in full, with the rest retrieved from reference TRBV15 and TRBJ2-1, is DAMVIQNPRYQVTQFGKPVTLSCSQTLNHNVMYWYQQKSSQAPKLLFHYYDKDFNNEADTPDNFQSRRPNTSFCFLDIRSPGLGDTAMYLCATSRGASGVSSYNEQFFGPGTRLTVL.

This clone was recorded once. V gene TRBV7-9 combines with J gene TRBJ2-1; perhaps D is TRBD1 or TRBD2 (5 bases each). CDR1 and CDR2 (germline): SEHNR, FQNEAQ (reference sequence). There are 11 residues in the CDR3. V was pared by 3 bases and J by 8 bases, with 5 bases between. This chain's CDR3 is CASSLGDEQFF. DNA of the CDR3: TGTGCCAGCAGCTTGGGGGATGAGCAGTTCTTC. Combining the CDR3 with reference TRBV7-9 and TRBJ2-1 gives the whole variable domain DTGVSQNPRHKITKRGQNVTFRCDPISEHNRLYWYRQTLGQGPEFLTYFQNEAQLEKSRLLSDRFSAERPKGSFSTLEIQRTEQGDSAMYLCASSLGDEQFFGPGTRLTVL.

J is TRBJ2-2 and V is TRBV11-2, with D unclear. CDR1 is SGHAT, CDR2 FQNNGV, per germline. This CDR3 is built from 11 residues. Trimming pared 6 bases from V and 4 bases from J, leaving 3 bases between. The chain's CDR3 is CASRTTGELFF. The CDR3, as DNA: TGTGCCAGCAGAACCACCGGGGAGCTGTTTTTT.

The chain recombines TRBV11-2 with TRBJ2-7; possibly TRBD2 for D (6 bases). The CDR3 runs to 12 residues. CDR1 SGHAT and CDR2 FQNNGV come from the germline V gene. V was trimmed by 2 bases and J by 6 bases, leaving 8 bases between them. DNA of the CDR3: TGTGCCAGCAGCTTATCGGGGGTCGAGCAGTACTTC. It specifies CASSLSGVEQYF.

The genes are TRBV5-1 and TRBJ2-7, with no clear D. The germline V gene encodes CDR1 SGHRS and CDR2 YFSETQ. The CDR3 sequence is 13 residues long. CDR3 DNA: TGTGCCAGCAGCCCGGACGGCCAATACGAGCAGTACGTC. Its protein product is CASSPDGQYEQYV.

The J gene is TRBJ1-1, the V gene TRBV5-1; TRBD1 matches 7 bases. The CDR3 is made up of 14 amino acids. Unmatched junction bases numbered 14, after V lost 5 bases and J lost 10 bases. The germline gives CDR1 SGHRS, CDR2 YFSETQ. The CDR3 here is CASRPGTEVVSAFF. DNA of the CDR3: TGCGCCAGCAGACCCGGGACAGAAGTAGTTTCAGCTTTCTTT.

The CDR3 reads CASMSYSYGYTF. The CDR3 nucleotides are TGTGCCAGCATGTCCTACAGCTATGGCTACACCTTC. V and J are TRBV6-1 and TRBJ1-2; no firm D call. CDR3 length: 12 amino acids. Deletions cut 7 bases from V and 4 bases from J, with 10 bases between. In germline, CDR1 is MNHNS, CDR2 SASEGT.

About this clone: The junction and the germline gene differ at one end; a read error may be behind it. This chain joins TRBV7-7 and TRBJ2-5, with D maybe TRBD1 (6 bases). Germline V gene lookup returns CDR1 SSHAT and CDR2 FNYEAQ (reference sequence). The CDR3 runs to 15 residues. This CDR3 reads CASSLETGGGETQYF. The DNA for the CDR3 is TGTGCTAGCAGCTTAGAGACAGGAGGCGGCGAGACCCAGTACTTC.